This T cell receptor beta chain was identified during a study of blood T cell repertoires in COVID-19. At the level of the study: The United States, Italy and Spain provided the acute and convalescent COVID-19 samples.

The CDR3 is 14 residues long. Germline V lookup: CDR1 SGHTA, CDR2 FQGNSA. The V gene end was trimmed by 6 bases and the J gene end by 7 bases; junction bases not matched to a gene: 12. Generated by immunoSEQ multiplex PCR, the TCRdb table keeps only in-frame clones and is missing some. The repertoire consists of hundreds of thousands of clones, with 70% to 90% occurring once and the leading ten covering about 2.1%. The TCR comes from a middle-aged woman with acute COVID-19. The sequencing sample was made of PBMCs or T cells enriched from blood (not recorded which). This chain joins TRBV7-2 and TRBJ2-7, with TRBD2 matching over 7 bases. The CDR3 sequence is CASRPSGAAGEQYF. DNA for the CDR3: TGTGCCAGCAGACCAAGCGGGGCGGCTGGGGAGCAGTACTTC.